This T cell receptor beta chain came from a study of CD8+CD57+ T cells in acquired aplastic anemia. Study-wide background: Average DNA yield from sorted CD4+ and CD8+ cells was around 3.2 ug.

Profiling of TCR beta VDJ combinations and CDR3 sequences used genomic DNA as template. One entry per CDR3 protein, called by TCRdb with MiXCR from the reads. Of a few hundred thousand distinct CDR3 sequences in the sample, 25% to 40% are singletons; the top ten hold under 0.95%. Patients selected for sequencing had displayed CD8+CD57+ cell expansion by flow cytometry. What was sequenced was sorted CD4+, CD8+, or CD8+CD57+ T cells (not recorded which) from PBMCs. The TCR sequence derives from a human donor with aplastic anemia.

As DNA, the CDR3 is TGTGCCAGCAGTGATCAGGTCGGGGGCTATGGCTACACCTTC. Amino acids: CASSDQVGGYGYTF. The J gene is TRBJ1-2, the V gene TRBV6-4, with D perhaps TRBD1 (5 bases). V lost 3 bases, J lost 4 bases, and 12 bases lay in between. The CDR3 sequence is 14 residues long. The germline CDR1 and CDR2 sequences are MRHNA and SNTAGT.